This T cell receptor beta chain was sequenced in a study of blood T cells in healthy people across ages. Notes on the study in general: Significant beta diversity loss was already apparent by age approximately 37, declining roughly linearly.

Through a sample-barcoded 5' primer and a J-beta primer mix, a second PCR was run for roughly 7 to 11 cycles. TCRdb used MiXCR to reprocess the 5' RACE reads, holding one entry per CDR3 protein. The sample holds about 540,000 distinct CDR3 sequences, about 24% seen once. About this clonotype: Its cognate antigen is unknown.

CDR3 size: 15 residues. Trimming took 6 bases from V and 0 from J, leaving 11 bases between them. Germline V gene sequence: CDR1 SNHLY, CDR2 FYNNEI. The data also belong to a second study, concerning T cells of mothers and their children. This second study notes: Slightly, though not significantly, more overlap was seen in related than in unrelated mother-child pairs.

The sample consisted of blood. This chain connects TRBV2 to TRBJ1-4; D not resolved. This clonotype was sampled from a boy between 10 and 17 years old in good health. This CDR3 reads CASRLDKATNEKLFF. In nucleotides, the CDR3 is TGTGCCAGCAGGCTCGACAAGGCAACTAATGAAAAACTGTTTTTT. Based on the CDR3 plus reference TRBV2 and TRBJ1-4, the full variable domain is EPEVTQTPSHQVTQMGQEVILRCVPISNHLYFYWYRQILGQKVEFLVSFYNNEISEKSEIFDDQFSVERPDGSNFTLKIRSTKLEDSAMYFCASRLDKATNEKLFFGSGTQLSVL.